This T cell receptor beta chain was identified during a study of T cell responses to AZD1222 COVID-19 vaccine. Per the germline V gene, CDR1 is LNHNV and CDR2 is YYDKDF (reference sequence). The CDR3 is 18 amino acids. V shed 0 bases, J shed 4 bases, and the junction held 12 bases outside the gene matches. Overall study findings and caveats: Vaccine-related CD4 TCRs covered spike, predominating at 160-218 and 743-854. Donors in the cohort were predominantly white British and more often female, and clonal diversity was possibly underestimated. Reports indicate that nearly half of spike-specific TCRs are directed at unmutated variant regions.

Sequencing used immunoSEQ multiplex PCR; TCRdb keeps in-frame clones, though not all of them. The sample includes 140,000 to 150,000 clones, nearly 90% of them seen just once. A word on this clone: Its antigen is unidentified.

Specimen: peripheral blood, collected 28 days after the second dose of the MenACWY control vaccine. The chain is built from TRBV15 and TRBJ2-4; TRBD1 aligns across 7 bases. The receptor was derived from an adult who received the MenACWY meningococcal vaccine as a control. The CDR3 DNA follows: TGTGCCACCAGCAGAGATCGAGGGGGCACGTATTTGAAAAACATTCAGTACTTC. It translates to CATSRDRGGTYLKNIQYF.